This T cell receptor (beta chain) originates from a study of blood T cell repertoires in COVID-19. As for the study in general: Sources were T cells, B-cell-depleted T cells, or PBMCs; the material itself was cDNA or gDNA.

The CDR3 length is 19 residues. Germline loops: CDR1 SEHNR, CDR2 FQNEAQ (reference sequence). Trimming at V came to 5 bases and at J to 4 bases, leaving 12 bases not matched to a gene. Study processing details: Estimated nucleated cell counts came from reference gene primer amplification. Method: immunoSEQ multiplex PCR; TCRdb's copy keeps in-frame clones and lacks some. V and J calls and clone size are given by that table; D and trimming were obtained from the DNA. The table has 300,000 to 350,000 clones, nearly 90% seen once. Everyone who took part was roughly 18 to 89 years old, and they came from about two dozen US areas.

Material for sequencing was PBMCs or T cells enriched from blood (not recorded which). This chain joins TRBV7-9 and TRBJ2-2; 14 nucleotides match TRBD2. This TCR was recovered from a woman younger than 30 with acute COVID-19. The CDR3 spells CASSHLTGTSGSSTGELFF. Written as DNA, the CDR3 is TGTGCCAGCAGCCACCTCACCGGGACTAGCGGGAGCAGCACCGGGGAGCTGTTTTTT.